What follows is one T cell receptor (beta chain) and its context. Its antigen is currently unknown. These data originate in a study of T cell repertoires in ileal Crohn's disease. General study findings and limits: Sorted CD8 T cells held more high-frequency clones than CD4.

The assay was immunoSEQ multiplex PCR, and TCRdb's table has in-frame clones only and misses some. The profile shows approximately 15,000 clones, 75% to 85% of them singletons. V was pared by 6 bases and J by 8 bases, with 5 bases of the junction left unmatched. The germline CDR1 and CDR2 sequences are WSHSY and SAAADI. The CDR3 covers 14 residues. The V and J genes are TRBV10-2 and TRBJ1-6, with 9 bases fitting TRBD1. Sequencing was carried out using ileal tissue. The clonotype comes from an adult with Crohn's disease. DNA of the CDR3: TGCGCCAGCAGGACAGGGGGGCGGGATTCACCCCTCCACTTT. Translated, it gives CASRTGGRDSPLHF.